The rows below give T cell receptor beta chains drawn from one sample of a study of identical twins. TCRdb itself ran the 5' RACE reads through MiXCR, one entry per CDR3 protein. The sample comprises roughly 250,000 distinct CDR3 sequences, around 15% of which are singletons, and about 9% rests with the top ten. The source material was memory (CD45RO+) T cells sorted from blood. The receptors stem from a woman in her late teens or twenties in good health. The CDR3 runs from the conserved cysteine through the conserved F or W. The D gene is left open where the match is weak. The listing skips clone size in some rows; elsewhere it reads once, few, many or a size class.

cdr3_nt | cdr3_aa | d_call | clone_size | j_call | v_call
TGTGCCAGCAGCCGAGGGCTTGACATTCAGTACTTC | CASSRGLDIQYF | . | . | TRBJ2-4 | TRBV3-1
TGTGCCAGTGCCACGAACACGAATGAGCAGTTCTTC | CASATNTNEQFF | . | . | TRBJ2-1 | TRBV19
TGTGCCATTGCCCGGGACACCTTCTCCGAGCAGTACTTC | CAIARDTFSEQYF | . | few | TRBJ2-7 | TRBV10-3
TGTGCCAGCACCAAGGGCGGGGGAACCACAGATACGCAGTATTTT | CASTKGGGTTDTQYF | TRBD2 | . | TRBJ2-3 | TRBV12-3/TRBV12-4
TGTGCCAGCTCACCACCCAGACAGGGCCAAGAGACCCAGTACTTC | CASSPPRQGQETQYF | TRBD1 | . | TRBJ2-5 | TRBV18
TGTGCCAGCAGTTTGATCGGGAATGAGCAGTTCTTC | CASSLIGNEQFF | . | . | TRBJ2-1 | TRBV27
TGTGCCAGCAGTTCAGGACTGGGGAAGGTGGTAACCCAGTACTTC | CASSSGLGKVVTQYF | . | . | TRBJ2-5 | TRBV2
TGTGCCAGCAGCCGGGGTGGGACAGAGAGGAACACTGAAGCTTTCTTT | CASSRGGTERNTEAFF | TRBD1 | few | TRBJ1-1 | TRBV5-4
TGTGCCAGCAGTTACCGAGGACTAGCGGGAGTCGACACCAATGAGCAGTTCTTC | CASSYRGLAGVDTNEQFF | TRBD2 | . | TRBJ2-1 | TRBV6-2/TRBV6-3
TGCGCCAGCAGCCCCCGGACTAGCGGGAGGGAAAGGAATGAGCAGTTCTTC | CASSPRTSGRERNEQFF | TRBD2 | . | TRBJ2-1 | TRBV5-1
TGCAGTCTTAGCCCCGAGGGGGACATTCAGTACTTC | CSLSPEGDIQYF | . | . | TRBJ2-4 | TRBV20-1
TGCGCCAGCAGCTCGGATGCAGGGGTAGGTGGGAATGAGCAGTTCTTC | CASSSDAGVGGNEQFF | . | . | TRBJ2-1 | TRBV5-1
TGCGCCAGCAGTCGCGACAGGGTAGACGTCGGGGAGCTGTTTTTT | CASSRDRVDVGELFF | TRBD1 | . | TRBJ2-2 | TRBV10-1
TGCAGTGCTCCTGGATCTAGCACAGATACGCAGTATTTT | CSAPGSSTDTQYF | . | many | TRBJ2-3 | TRBV20-1
TGTGCCAGTAGTACAGGGGTAAACACCGGGGAGCTGTTTTTT | CASSTGVNTGELFF | . | . | TRBJ2-2 | TRBV19
TGCAGTGCTAGAAAAACTAGCGGGAGAGGCGCAGATACGCAGTATTTT | CSARKTSGRGADTQYF | TRBD2 | . | TRBJ2-3 | TRBV20-1
TGTGCCAGCAGCCGGACAGATGATAATTCACCCCTCCACTTT | CASSRTDDNSPLHF | . | many | TRBJ1-6 | TRBV6-1
TGTGCCAGCAGCCGCATATTGGGTTCAGGGGAGCTGTTTTTT | CASSRILGSGELFF | . | . | TRBJ2-2 | TRBV7-2
TGCAGTGCTTCAATAGCGGGCCTCACAGATACGCAGTATTTT | CSASIAGLTDTQYF | TRBD2 | . | TRBJ2-3 | TRBV20-1
TGTGCCAGCAGCCCCTCGGGCGGGAGCGTAGAGACCCAGTACTTC | CASSPSGGSVETQYF | TRBD2 | . | TRBJ2-5 | TRBV9
TGTGCCAGCAGCTTACCGTTCCTAGCGGGAGGGATCCAAGAGACCCAGTACTTC | CASSLPFLAGGIQETQYF | TRBD2 | many | TRBJ2-5 | TRBV7-8
TGCAGTGCGTCCACAGCTTACCAAGAGACCCAGTACTTC | CSASTAYQETQYF | . | . | TRBJ2-5 | TRBV20-1
TGTGCCAGCACCTCACTTCAGGGGAGCCAAGAGACCCAGTACTTC | CASTSLQGSQETQYF | . | few | TRBJ2-5 | TRBV5-6
TGTGCCAGCAGCCGGGATAGTAAAGAGACCCAGTACTTC | CASSRDSKETQYF | . | . | TRBJ2-5 | TRBV5-5
TGCGCCAGCAGCCGCATAGGAAATGAGCAGTTCTTC | CASSRIGNEQFF | . | few | TRBJ2-1 | TRBV4-1
TGCGCCAGCAGCTTGGTCGGGGGGCTTCGGAATGAGCAGTTCTTC | CASSLVGGLRNEQFF | . | many | TRBJ2-1 | TRBV5-1
TGTGCCAGCAGTGACTCGAGCCTGGGCACTGAAGCTTTCTTT | CASSDSSLGTEAFF | . | . | TRBJ1-1 | TRBV6-4
TGTGCCAGCAACTCGCCCGGGACTACAGCCTACAATGAGCAGTTCTTC | CASNSPGTTAYNEQFF | TRBD2 | . | TRBJ2-1 | TRBV7-9
TGTGCCACGGGGACTAGCGGACGCACAGATACGCAGTATTTT | CATGTSGRTDTQYF | TRBD2 | . | TRBJ2-3 | TRBV10-3
TGTGCCAGTAGTCCTACTAGCGGACCTTCCTACGAGCAGTACTTC | CASSPTSGPSYEQYF | TRBD2 | . | TRBJ2-7 | TRBV19
TGCAGTGCACCGGGACTAGCGGGCCCAGGGATCCACGAGCAGTACTTC | CSAPGLAGPGIHEQYF | TRBD2 | few | TRBJ2-7 | TRBV20-1
TGTGCCAGCAGTTTAGGGACATGGCGCGGCTCCTACGAGCAGTACTTC | CASSLGTWRGSYEQYF | . | . | TRBJ2-7 | TRBV12-3/TRBV12-4